This T cell receptor beta chain is drawn from a study of patients and donors after allogeneic stem cell transplantation. TCRdb fed the RT-PCR reads into MiXCR, producing one record per CDR3 protein. Among tens of thousands of distinct CDR3 sequences listed, about 14% were seen once. This clonotype was observed at least ten times. Germline V CDR1 and CDR2: SEHNR, FQNEAQ (reference sequence). The CDR3 has 15 amino acids. The V segment lost 3 bases and the J segment 0 bases; nucleotides outside the gene matches: 0. This sequence was found in a human donor who was either an allogeneic HSCT recipient or a stem cell or donor lymphocyte infusion donor (not recorded which). It is not recorded whose cells these are; they may come from a transplant donor. The chain recombines TRBV7-9 with TRBJ2-3; TRBD2 matches at 10 bases. Sequencing was performed on blood, either unsorted or a sorted T cell fraction (not recorded which). Written as DNA, the CDR3 is TGTGCCAGCAGCTTGACTAGCGGGAGCACAGATACGCAGTATTTT. Translated, it gives CASSLTSGSTDTQYF.